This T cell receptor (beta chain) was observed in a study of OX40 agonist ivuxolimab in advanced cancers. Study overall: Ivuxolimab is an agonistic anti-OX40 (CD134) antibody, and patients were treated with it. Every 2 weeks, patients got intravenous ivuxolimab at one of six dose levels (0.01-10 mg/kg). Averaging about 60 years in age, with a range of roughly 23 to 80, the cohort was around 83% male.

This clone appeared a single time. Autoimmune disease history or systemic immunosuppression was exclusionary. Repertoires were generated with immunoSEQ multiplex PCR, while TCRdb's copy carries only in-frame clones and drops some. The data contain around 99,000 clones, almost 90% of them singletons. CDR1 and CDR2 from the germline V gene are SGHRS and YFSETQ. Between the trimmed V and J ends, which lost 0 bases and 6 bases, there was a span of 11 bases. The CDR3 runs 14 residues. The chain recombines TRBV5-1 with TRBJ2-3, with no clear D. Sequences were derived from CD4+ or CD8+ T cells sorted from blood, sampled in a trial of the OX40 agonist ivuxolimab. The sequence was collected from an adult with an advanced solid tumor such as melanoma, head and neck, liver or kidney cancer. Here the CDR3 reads CASSLGSLRDTQYF. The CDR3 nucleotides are TGCGCCAGCAGCTTGGGGAGTCTTCGGGATACGCAGTATTTT.